The 14 T cell receptor beta chains below come from one sample, sequenced in a study of breast tumors, draining lymph nodes, adjacent tissues. Samples came from axillary lymph nodes draining the breast cancer. TCRdb reprocessed the multiplex PCR reads via MiXCR and lists one record per CDR3 protein. In the table there are approximately 300,000 distinct CDR3 sequences, over 25% of which are singletons. The sample taken for sequencing was axillary lymph node tissue. These TCRs come from a female donor with breast cancer. Some clones in this sample may be carry-over from other donors' samples.

The table lists this clonotype with many counts. This chain links TRBV3-1 with TRBJ2-2; unclear D gene. V gave up 3 bases and J gave up 5 bases, with 4 bases separating them. The CDR3 spans 12 residues. Germline CDR1 reads LGHDT; CDR2 reads YNNKEL (reference sequence). The CDR3 DNA reads TGTGCCAGCAGCCATAGTACCGGGGAGCTGTTTTTT. The encoded protein is CASSHSTGELFF.

For this clonotype: One base away lies a much larger clone, so this may be a sequencing read error. The chain is built from TRBV4-1 and TRBJ2-2, with D unresolved. This CDR3 contains 15 residues. V was pared by 1 base and J by 4 bases, with 10 bases between. The V gene's germline CDR1 is MGHRA and CDR2 YSYEKL. CDR3 protein: CASSQASATTGELFF. In nucleotides, the CDR3 is TGCGCCAGCAGCCAAGCGTCTGCCACCACCGGGGAGCTGTTTTTT.

This clonotype was picked up many times. The V and J genes are TRBV10-3 and TRBJ1-2; D remains ambiguous. Germline CDR1 is ENHRY and CDR2 is SYGVKD. Trimming left V 2 bases short and J 6 bases short, with 7 bases between. The CDR3 has 12 residues. The DNA for the CDR3 is TGTGCCATCAGTGAGGGTTTCGATGGCTACACCTTC. It encodes CAISEGFDGYTF.

This clonotype was detected ten times or more. V is TRBV20-1 and J is TRBJ2-1; 7 bases are shared with TRBD2. The J segment lost 15 bases and the V segment lost 1 base, leaving 6 bases of the junction unmatched. This CDR3 comprises 11 residues. From germline, CDR1 is DFQATT and CDR2 SNEGSKA (reference sequence). CDR3 sequence: CSARGRTRLFF. In DNA, the CDR3 is TGCAGTGCTAGAGGCAGGACTAGGCTGTTCTTC.

In this sample, this clonotype turned up many times. This sequence joins TRBV6-1 and TRBJ2-1; D unresolved. The V gene lost 4 bases and the J gene lost 10 bases, with 5 bases spanning the gap. The V gene's germline CDR1 is MNHNS and CDR2 SASEGT. This CDR3 has 10 residues. This CDR3 is CASSVGEQFF. The CDR3 DNA sequence: TGTGCCAGCAGTGTGGGCGAGCAGTTCTTC.

This clonotype came up many times. This chain joins TRBV4-2 and TRBJ2-7, with D tentatively TRBD2 (5 bases). Trimming removed 0 bases from V and 0 bases from J, with 12 bases in between. Germline CDR1 LGHNA, CDR2 YNFKEQ. The CDR3 loop spans 16 amino acids. The DNA for the CDR3 is TGTGCCAGCAGCCAAGAACTAAGCGGACGCTCCTACGAGCAGTACTTC. It encodes CASSQELSGRSYEQYF.

For this clonotype: A much larger clonotype is one base distant, so this may be a read error. This likely comes from a read error, as the CDR3 has no conserved phenylalanine or tryptophan at its end. V is TRBV6-1 and J is TRBJ1-4; D call uncertain. Germline V gene lookup returns CDR1 MNHNS and CDR2 SASEGT. The CDR3 runs to 14 residues. Deletions cut 6 bases from V and 4 bases from J, with 12 bases between. This CDR3 is CASRDFYGNEKLFL. The CDR3 bases are TGTGCCAGCAGGGATTTTTACGGTAATGAAAAACTGTTTCTT.

The table lists this clonotype with many counts. The rearrangement uses TRBV28 and TRBJ1-4; D gene unclear. The V end lost 2 bases, the J end lost 7 bases, and 2 bases lay between the germline ends. Germline assignment: CDR1 MDHEN and CDR2 SYDVKM. CDR3 length: 11 residues. The CDR3 here is CASSLAEKLFF. CDR3 coding DNA: TGTGCCAGCAGTTTAGCTGAAAAACTGTTTTTT.

This clonotype was observed a few times. A much larger clone is a single base away; this may be a read error. The V gene is TRBV7-2, the J gene TRBJ2-1; no clear D gene. V dropped 4 bases and J dropped 7 bases, with 8 bases sitting between them. This CDR3 has 12 amino acids. CDR1 is SGHTA and CDR2 is FQGNSA in the germline V gene. The CDR3 spells CASSYSSNEQFF. The DNA of the CDR3 is TGTGCCAGCAGCTACTCCTCAAATGAGCAGTTCTTC.

With regard to this clonotype: This could be a read error, since a much larger clone is one nucleotide away. J is TRBJ2-1 and V is TRBV19; 11 bases are shared with TRBD2. Per the germline V gene, CDR1 is LNHDA and CDR2 is SQIVND (reference sequence). The CDR3 totals 17 residues. CDR3 sequence: CASSTPRLAGTSNEQSF. CDR3 in DNA: TGTGCCAGTAGTACCCCAAGACTAGCGGGGACTAGTAATGAGCAGTCCTTC.

DNA for the CDR3: TGTGCCATCAGTTTACAAACAGGGGGAGGCTATGGCTACACCTTC. The encoded protein is CAISLQTGGGYGYTF. V gene TRBV10-3 combines with J gene TRBJ1-2, with 8 nucleotides matching TRBD1. The trim removed 5 bases at V and 4 bases at J, leaving 9 bases unmatched. CDR1 is ENHRY, CDR2 SYGVKD, per germline. The CDR3 has 15 amino acids.

Comments on this clonotype: A junction end diverges from the germline sequence, so it may reflect a read error. V gene TRBV7-7 combines with J gene TRBJ2-3; the match to TRBD2 covers 8 bases. Germline lookup yields CDR1 SSHAT and CDR2 FNYEAQ (reference sequence). The CDR3 extends over 15 amino acids. CDR3 in DNA: TGTGCTAGCAGCATAGGTAGCGGGACAACAGATACGCAGTATTTC. The encoded protein is CASSIGSGTTDTQYF.

This clonotype was observed many times. This chain links TRBV7-6 with TRBJ1-4; 7 nucleotides match TRBD1. Looked up from germline, CDR1 is SGHVS and CDR2 is FNYEAQ. The junction had 9 bases not matched to a gene; V was cut back by 0 bases and J by 11 bases. The CDR3 contains 15 residues. For the CDR3, the DNA is TGTGCCAGCAGCTTAGCCGCAGGGGGAGGAGAGAAACTGTTTTTT. It yields the protein CASSLAAGGGEKLFF.

This clonotype occurred many times. The J gene is TRBJ2-2, the V gene TRBV12-3 or TRBV12-4, with TRBD2 matching over 11 bases. The CDR3 runs to 14 residues. Germline trimming cut 5 bases from V and 7 bases from J; bases unmatched to any gene: 3. CDR3 in DNA: TGTGCCAGCAGTCCTAGCGGGAGGTACGGGGAGCTGTTTTTT. Translation: CASSPSGRYGELFF.